The 17 T cell receptor beta chains in this list originate from one sample, sequenced in a study of T cell responses to AZD1222 COVID-19 vaccine. Assay used: immunoSEQ multiplex PCR; TCRdb lists only in-frame clones, some missing. In the table there are roughly 180,000 clones, 90% to 95% of which are singletons. The sample in question was peripheral blood, obtained 28 days after the second AZD1222 dose. These receptors all stem from an adult who received the AZD1222 COVID-19 vaccine.

V gene TRBV12-5 combines with J gene TRBJ1-6; TRBD1 matches at 7 bases. The ends lost 1 base at V and 7 bases at J; junction bases unmatched: 4. The germline V gene has CDR1 LGHNT and CDR2 FRNRAP. This CDR3 comprises 15 residues. Here the CDR3 reads CASGLGSGGNSPLHF. CDR3 nucleotide sequence: TGTGCTAGTGGTTTGGGTTCAGGGGGGAATTCACCCCTCCACTTT.

The chain is built from TRBV18 and TRBJ2-1, with TRBD2 as a possible D gene (5 bases). CDR3 size: 14 residues. Deletions cut 5 bases from V and 8 bases from J, with 16 bases between. Germline lookup yields CDR1 KGHSH and CDR2 LQKENI. The CDR3, as DNA: TGTGCCAGCTCAGGTGGACTGGGCGCGGATGAGCAGTTCTTC. Protein: CASSGGLGADEQFF.

This clone showed up just once. This chain uses TRBV2 with TRBJ1-1, with 8 positions matching TRBD1. The V segment lost 6 bases and the J segment 2 bases; nucleotides outside the gene matches: 5. CDR1 and CDR2 from the germline V gene are SNHLY and FYNNEI. CDR3 length: 14 amino acids. CDR3 DNA: TGTGCCAGCAGGAGACAGGGGAGAAACACTGAAGCTTTCTTT. Protein: CASRRQGRNTEAFF.

The chain joins TRBV19 to TRBJ1-1; no firm D call. Germline V lookup: CDR1 LNHDA, CDR2 SQIVND (reference sequence). Trimming shortened V by 5 bases and J by 0 bases, and 7 bases separated the two germline ends. The CDR3 covers 13 residues. The CDR3 DNA reads as TGTGCCAGTAGTGACTTAATGAACACTGAAGCTTTCTTT. Its translation is CASSDLMNTEAFF.

The CDR3 is CASSLAPPGNTVGTEAFF. CDR3 coding DNA: TGTGCCAGCAGCTTAGCCCCTCCGGGTAACACCGTTGGCACTGAAGCTTTCTTT. The rearrangement uses TRBV7-6 and TRBJ1-1; D not certain. In germline, CDR1 is SGHVS, CDR2 FNYEAQ. The V end lost 0 bases, the J end lost 4 bases, and 21 bases lay between the germline ends. This CDR3 has 18 amino acids.

The gene calls are TRBV25-1 and TRBJ1-3, with TRBD1 as a possible D gene (5 bases). Per the germline V gene, CDR1 is MGHDK and CDR2 is SYGVNS. CDR3 length: 14 residues. The V and J ends lost 6 bases and 2 bases respectively, with 11 bases between them. DNA of the CDR3: TGTGCCAGCAGGGGGACGGCAGCTGGAAACACCATATATTTT. This translates into CASRGTAAGNTIYF.

This chain uses TRBV5-1 with TRBJ2-1; 7 positions agree with TRBD2. Germline V gene data show CDR1 as SGHRS and CDR2 as YFSETQ. The V and J ends lost 0 bases and 7 bases, in that order; junction bases with no gene match: 7. The CDR3 spans 15 residues. Here the CDR3 reads CASSLAREGDNEQFF. The DNA of the CDR3 is TGCGCCAGCAGCTTGGCGAGGGAGGGAGATAATGAGCAGTTCTTC.

The chain couples TRBV5-4 to TRBJ2-3; TRBD2 matches 14 bases. CDR1 and CDR2 from the germline V gene are SGHNT and YYREEE (reference sequence). CDR3 length equals 17 residues. J was trimmed by 2 bases and V by 4 bases; bases with no gene match: 6. Here the CDR3 reads CASSKGLAGVATDTQYF. CDR3 nucleotides: TGTGCCAGCAGCAAGGGACTAGCGGGAGTTGCCACAGATACGCAGTATTTT.

V usage is TRBV9 and J usage is TRBJ1-6, with D possibly TRBD1 on 5 matching bases. Germline assignment: CDR1 SGDLS and CDR2 YYNGEE. The CDR3 extends over 14 amino acids. Trimming cost V 2 bases and J 8 bases, with 11 bases left between them. CDR3 loop: CASSVLDMDSPLHF. The CDR3 nucleotides read TGTGCCAGCAGCGTGCTGGACATGGATTCACCCCTCCACTTT. The whole variable domain, remainder taken from reference TRBV9 and TRBJ1-6, is DSGVTQTPKHLITATGQRVTLRCSPRSGDLSVYWYQQSLDQGLQFLIQYYNGEERAKGNILERFSAQQFPDLHSELNLSSLELGDSALYFCASSVLDMDSPLHFGNGTRLTVT.

This sequence joins TRBV25-1 and TRBJ1-1, with 11 bases fitting TRBD1. The germline CDR1 and CDR2 sequences are MGHDK and SYGVNS. The V segment lost 1 base and the J segment 4 bases; nucleotides outside the gene matches: 5. The CDR3 covers 16 residues. As DNA, the CDR3 is TGTGCCAGCAGTGAATCGGACAGGGGGCTTAGCACTGAAGCTTTCTTT. Translated, it gives CASSESDRGLSTEAFF. Full variable domain (remainder filled in from reference TRBV25-1 and TRBJ1-1): EADIYQTPRYLVIGTGKKITLECSQTMGHDKMYWYQQDPGMELHLIHYSYGVNSTEKGDLSSESTVSRIRTEHFPLTLESARPSHTSQYLCASSESDRGLSTEAFFGQGTRLTVV.

This clone was picked up one time. V usage is TRBV6-2 or TRBV6-3 and J usage is TRBJ1-5; D unclear. The V gene lost 2 bases and the J gene lost 1 base, with 6 bases spanning the gap. CDR1 and CDR2 from the germline V gene are MNHEY and SVGEGT. This CDR3 has 14 residues. The CDR3 spells CASSYMSSNQPQHF. Written as DNA, the CDR3 is TGTGCCAGCAGTTACATGTCAAGCAATCAGCCCCAGCATTTT.

The chain recombines TRBV24-1 with TRBJ2-3; D ambiguous. Trimming cost V 8 bases and J 3 bases, with 11 bases left between them. The CDR3 loop spans 13 amino acids. The germline V gene has CDR1 KGHDR and CDR2 SFDVKD. The CDR3 protein is CATIDEATDTQYF. DNA of the CDR3: TGTGCCACCATAGACGAGGCAACAGATACGCAGTATTTT.

The V call is TRBV7-9, the J call TRBJ1-1, with 7 bases identical to TRBD1. From germline, CDR1 is SEHNR and CDR2 FQNEAQ (reference sequence). Losses at the gene ends were 6 bases for V and 7 bases for J; bases not matched to a gene: 8. CDR3 length: 13 amino acids. CDR3 bases: TGTGCCAGCAGTCAACAGGGGCCTTATGAAGCTTTCTTT. Protein product: CASSQQGPYEAFF.

V gene TRBV7-2 combines with J gene TRBJ1-5; 9 bases fit TRBD1. This CDR3 has 15 residues. V shed 6 bases and J 4 bases; nucleotides not matched to a gene: 7. Germline V gene sequence: CDR1 SGHTA, CDR2 FQGNSA. The CDR3 DNA sequence: TGTGCCAGCAGTTTTAAAGGGACAGGGAATCAGCCCCAGCATTTT. This encodes CASSFKGTGNQPQHF.

This rearrangement joins TRBV29-1 to TRBJ2-7; 8 nucleotides match TRBD1. CDR1 SQVTM and CDR2 ANQGSEA come from the germline V gene. The CDR3 is 12 residues long. V lost 6 bases to trimming and J lost 9 bases; unmatched junction nucleotides: 10. CDR3 sequence: CSVGDRLAVQYF. CDR3 bases: TGCAGCGTGGGGGACAGGCTAGCCGTGCAGTACTTC.

CDR3 nucleotide sequence: TGTGCCAGCAGCTTAGGAGGACTAGCGGGAGGGCCGGGAGAGACCCAGTACTTC. Amino acids: CASSLGGLAGGPGETQYF. V and J are TRBV11-2 and TRBJ2-5; TRBD2 agrees at 15 bases. This CDR3 is built from 18 residues. The germline gives CDR1 SGHAT, CDR2 FQNNGV. Trimming cost V 1 base and J 4 bases; bases outside gene matches: 7.

The V and J genes are TRBV11-1 and TRBJ2-3, with TRBD2 matching 10 bases. Germline CDR1 SGHAT, CDR2 FQDESV (reference sequence). V shed 5 bases and J 3 bases; nucleotides not matched to a gene: 5. CDR3 size: 15 residues. The CDR3 DNA follows: TGTGCCAGCAGCAGTCGGACTAGCGGAACAGATACGCAGTATTTT. This sequence encodes CASSSRTSGTDTQYF.